Listed below are T cell receptor beta chains from one sample, sequenced in a study of CD4 T cells in relation to SARS-CoV-2 and coronaviruses. No antigen has been identified for these receptors. Sequencing was performed with immunoSEQ multiplex PCR; in TCRdb, only in-frame clones are kept and a portion is missing. Among just over 35,000 clones listed, 77% were seen once. Sample: memory CD4+ T cells from PBMCs, cultured in vitro. Receptor source: an adult with COVID-19. The CDR3 runs from the conserved cysteine through the conserved F or W. D genes are given only for firm matches. The size field is filled for only some rows; it gives once, few, many or a size class.

clone size: -; J gene: TRBJ2-4; D gene: -; V gene: TRBV5-1; CDR3 protein: CASSRGLGGGNIQYF; CDR3 DNA: TGCGCCAGCAGCCGGGGACTCGGGGGTGGAAACATTCAGTACTTC
clone size: -; J gene: TRBJ2-7; D gene: -; V gene: TRBV2; CDR3 protein: CASRAEPRIYEQYF; CDR3 DNA: TGTGCCAGCAGGGCGGAACCCCGGATCTACGAGCAGTACTTC
clone size: -; J gene: TRBJ1-4; D gene: -; V gene: TRBV10-3; CDR3 protein: CAISEEGTKLFF; CDR3 DNA: TGTGCCATCAGTGAAGAGGGTACGAAACTGTTTTTT
clone size: -; J gene: TRBJ2-3; D gene: -; V gene: TRBV12-3/TRBV12-4; CDR3 protein: CASSLDRADTQYF; CDR3 DNA: TGTGCCAGCAGTTTAGACCGGGCAGATACGCAGTATTTT
clone size: -; J gene: TRBJ2-1; D gene: -; V gene: TRBV14; CDR3 protein: CASSQDRVSYNEQFF; CDR3 DNA: TGTGCCAGCAGCCAAGATAGGGTTTCCTACAATGAGCAGTTCTTC
clone size: -; J gene: TRBJ2-1; D gene: TRBD2; V gene: TRBV6-5; CDR3 protein: CASSYYGMAREHMQFF; CDR3 DNA: TGTGCCAGCAGTTACTACGGCATGGCGCGGGAGCATATGCAGTTCTTC
clone size: -; J gene: TRBJ2-7; D gene: -; V gene: TRBV6-6; CDR3 protein: CASSPNYEQYF; CDR3 DNA: TGTGCCAGCAGCCCGAACTACGAGCAGTACTTC
clone size: once; J gene: TRBJ2-3; D gene: -; V gene: TRBV20-1; CDR3 protein: CSASLVGGQYF; CDR3 DNA: TGCAGTGCTAGTCTCGTGGGGGGGCAGTATTTT
clone size: -; J gene: TRBJ1-6; D gene: -; V gene: TRBV10-1; CDR3 protein: CASRYTSYNSPLHF; CDR3 DNA: TGCGCCAGCAGGTATACTTCCTATAATTCACCCCTCCACTTT
clone size: -; J gene: TRBJ2-1; D gene: TRBD2; V gene: TRBV15; CDR3 protein: CATSRRGALLNEQFF; CDR3 DNA: TGTGCCACCAGCAGGCGGGGGGCGCTCCTTAATGAGCAGTTCTTC
clone size: -; J gene: TRBJ1-3; D gene: -; V gene: TRBV25-1; CDR3 protein: CASSELFGRGNTIYF; CDR3 DNA: TGTGCCAGCAGTGAACTATTCGGCAGGGGAAACACCATATATTTT
clone size: -; J gene: TRBJ1-2; D gene: -; V gene: TRBV4-2; CDR3 protein: CASSQVSGMDYGYTF; CDR3 DNA: TGTGCCAGCAGCCAAGTCTCAGGGATGGACTATGGCTACACCTTC
clone size: -; J gene: TRBJ2-3; D gene: TRBD2; V gene: TRBV7-3; CDR3 protein: CANPLAGADTQYF; CDR3 DNA: TGTGCCAACCCACTAGCGGGAGCAGATACGCAGTATTTT
clone size: once; J gene: TRBJ2-3; D gene: -; V gene: TRBV18; CDR3 protein: CASSPDSTTDTQYF; CDR3 DNA: TGTGCCAGCTCACCGGACTCGACCACAGATACGCAGTATTTT
clone size: -; J gene: TRBJ2-7; D gene: TRBD2; V gene: TRBV24-1; CDR3 protein: CATGRAGEYEQYF; CDR3 DNA: TGTGCCACCGGAAGAGCGGGAGAGTACGAGCAGTACTTC
clone size: -; J gene: TRBJ1-5; D gene: -; V gene: TRBV24-1; CDR3 protein: CATSSQGTATLPQHF; CDR3 DNA: TGTGCCACCAGCAGCCAAGGGACCGCCACCCTACCCCAGCATTTT
clone size: -; J gene: TRBJ2-7; D gene: TRBD2; V gene: TRBV4-2; CDR3 protein: CASSPRKAASGTWNYEQYF; CDR3 DNA: TGTGCCAGCAGCCCCCGGAAGGCGGCTAGCGGAACCTGGAACTACGAGCAGTACTTC
clone size: -; J gene: TRBJ2-5; D gene: -; V gene: TRBV4-1; CDR3 protein: CASSQVSGLQSQETQYF; CDR3 DNA: TGCGCCAGCAGCCAAGTTTCCGGTTTGCAGAGCCAAGAGACCCAGTACTTC
clone size: few; J gene: TRBJ1-1; D gene: -; V gene: TRBV6-2/TRBV6-3; CDR3 protein: CASSYTVNTEAFF; CDR3 DNA: TGTGCCAGCAGTTACACAGTGAACACTGAAGCTTTCTTT
clone size: -; J gene: TRBJ1-5; D gene: TRBD1; V gene: TRBV6-5; CDR3 protein: CASSYTNRGGNQPQHF; CDR3 DNA: TGTGCCAGCAGTTACACGAACAGGGGCGGGAATCAGCCCCAGCATTTT
clone size: -; J gene: TRBJ2-3; D gene: TRBD2; V gene: TRBV9; CDR3 protein: CASSVALAGATDTQYF; CDR3 DNA: TGTGCCAGCAGCGTAGCGCTAGCGGGAGCCACAGATACGCAGTATTTT
clone size: -; J gene: TRBJ2-7; D gene: -; V gene: TRBV27; CDR3 protein: CASSQDGSDLYEQYF; CDR3 DNA: TGTGCCAGCAGTCAAGACGGTTCGGATCTCTACGAGCAGTACTTC
clone size: -; J gene: TRBJ1-5; D gene: -; V gene: TRBV4-1; CDR3 protein: CASSQDPGERLQPQHF; CDR3 DNA: TGCGCCAGCAGCCAAGACCCCGGGGAGCGGCTTCAGCCCCAGCATTTT
clone size: -; J gene: TRBJ2-7; D gene: -; V gene: TRBV5-1; CDR3 protein: CASSPDRAGAYEQYF; CDR3 DNA: TGCGCCAGCAGCCCTGACCGGGCAGGGGCCTACGAGCAGTACTTC
clone size: -; J gene: TRBJ1-2; D gene: -; V gene: TRBV27; CDR3 protein: CASSPRDSYGYTF; CDR3 DNA: TGTGCCAGCAGTCCCCGCGACAGCTATGGCTACACCTTC
clone size: -; J gene: TRBJ1-5; D gene: -; V gene: TRBV15; CDR3 protein: CATSRDMVGQPQHF; CDR3 DNA: TGTGCCACCAGCAGAGATATGGTGGGCCAGCCCCAGCATTTT
clone size: -; J gene: TRBJ2-7; D gene: -; V gene: TRBV30; CDR3 protein: CAWSRGWTGEQYF; CDR3 DNA: TGTGCCTGGAGTCGCGGCTGGACCGGCGAGCAGTACTTC